This TCR beta chain stems from a study of blood T cell repertoires in COVID-19. Study-wide background: Researchers got acute and convalescent COVID-19 samples from the United States, Italy and Spain. The analysed material was cDNA or gDNA that came from T cells, B-cell-depleted T cells, or PBMCs.

Assay used: immunoSEQ multiplex PCR; TCRdb lists only in-frame clones, some missing. The sample lists approximately 67,000 clones; around 88% were seen once. This CDR3 is 19 amino acids long. Trimming took off 6 bases at V and 0 bases at J, with 24 bases between the two ends. The chain is built from TRBV6-7 and TRBJ2-1; perhaps TRBD2 as D (6 bases). TRBV6-7 is known as an ORF, though its function is uncertain. Sequencing was performed on peripheral blood. This TCR derives from a woman of 80 years or more with acute or convalescent COVID-19. CDR3 DNA: TGTGCCAGCAGACCACACGGGGGAAAAGGTTCTCGCTCCTACAATGAGCAGTTCTTC. This sequence encodes CASRPHGGKGSRSYNEQFF.